This entry features one T cell receptor (beta chain) sequence. The antigen remains undetermined. Germline is not matched at one junction end, which may reflect a read error. TCRdb's copy holds only in-frame clones and misses some; the assay was immunoSEQ multiplex PCR. Of roughly 50,000 clones in the sample, around 85% were seen once. CDR3 length equals 15 residues. Germline assignment: CDR1 ENHRY and CDR2 SYGVKD. This sample is drawn from a study of PD-L1 blockade in urothelial cancer. Whole-study context: Samples of blood were analyzed 3 weeks (second dose) and 6 weeks after treatment start. Each blood sample yielded a median of around 130,000 T cells.

Time point indicated: pretreatment peripheral blood. Each patient gave between 1 and 8 samples, pretreatment and on-treatment. The study, taken as a whole, reports: Tumor-associated TCR clones expanded more in blood at 3 weeks in patients with durable benefit.

The clonotype originates from a woman aged 55 to 70 with urothelial cancer. The starting material was PBMCs, obtained around atezolizumab (anti-PD-L1) treatment. The chain recombines TRBV10-3 with TRBJ2-5; D gene unclear. CDR3 amino acids: CAISGGVGSKESQYF. For the CDR3, the DNA is TGTGCCATCAGTGGAGGTGTTGGCAGCAAAGAGAGCCAGTACTTC.